The sample holds a few counts of the clone carrying this TCR beta chain. Additional DNA sequences in this sample encode the identical CDR3. TCRdb keeps only in-frame clones here, not all; method: immunoSEQ multiplex PCR. The sample comprises about 120,000 clones, about nine tenths of which are singletons, and 6.3% rests with the top ten. The sample is drawn from a study of T cell responses to AZD1222 COVID-19 vaccine. Trimming took off 3 bases at V and 5 bases at J, with 7 bases between the two ends. From germline, CDR1 is MGHDK and CDR2 SYGVNS. The CDR3 spans 12 residues. The sequences come from peripheral blood, collected on day 0 of AZD1222 vaccination. The clonotype was recovered from an adult in good health. This chain links TRBV25-1 with TRBJ1-2; no reliable D call. CDR3 in amino acids: CASSDGRYGYTF. Written as DNA, the CDR3 is TGTGCCAGCAGTGACGGGAGGTATGGCTACACCTTC.